This T cell receptor (beta chain) stems from a study of OX40 agonist ivuxolimab in advanced cancers. About the study: It was permissible to have had prior anti-PD-1, anti-PD-L1 or anti-CTLA-4 therapy, and approximately 40% had some. Findings and caveats of the study: Certain nonresponders likewise exhibited a low normalized T-cell clonal expansion. Relative to CD4+ cells, CD8+ T cells on average had more expanded clones.

On this clone itself: The target antigen is unknown.

Data came from immunoSEQ multiplex PCR; TCRdb stores just in-frame clones and leaves some out. The sample has around 82,000 clones, approximately 88% seen once. The sample consisted of CD4+ or CD8+ T cells sorted from blood, taken in a trial of the OX40 agonist ivuxolimab. The clonotype was recovered from an adult with an advanced solid tumor such as melanoma, head and neck, liver or kidney cancer.

The CDR3 spells CASSFKGYEQYF. CDR3 DNA sequence: TGTGCCAGCAGCTTTAAAGGGTACGAGCAGTACTTC. The V gene is TRBV9, the J gene TRBJ2-7; D gene ambiguous. This CDR3 spans 12 amino acids. Germline lookup yields CDR1 SGDLS and CDR2 YYNGEE. The germline V and J ends were trimmed by 4 bases and 4 bases, with 9 bases remaining between them.